The clone carrying this TCR beta chain was observed a handful of times. V dropped 0 bases and J dropped 4 bases, with 13 bases sitting between them. Germline V gene lookup returns CDR1 SGDLS and CDR2 YYNGEE. This CDR3 spans 15 amino acids. The entry originates in a study of T cells in Graves' hyperthyroidism and ophthalmopathy. Amplified regions were TCR beta CDR3 sequences from RNA transcripts. RT-PCR in the first round (using the HTBI primer set) targeted the TCR CDR3. One entry per CDR3 protein, called by TCRdb with MiXCR from the multiplex PCR reads. This table holds 730,000 or so distinct CDR3 sequences, around 19% found once.

The J gene is TRBJ1-2, the V gene TRBV9; weak D call: TRBD1 (5 bases). The sequence was obtained from a woman aged 45-59 years with Graves' hyperthyroidism that later progressed to Graves' ophthalmopathy. The source material was blood. CDR3 loop: CASSVAGVIGYGYTF. The CDR3 nucleotides read TGTGCCAGCAGCGTAGCGGGGGTAATCGGCTATGGCTACACCTTC.